One sample yielded the 4 T cell receptor beta chains listed below, sequenced in a study of CD8+ T cells in alopecia areata (dated by TCRdb to between 2018 and 2020). Interpreted using the paper, the time point label stands for: 20 to 30 weeks on oral tofacitinib. The treatment or condition tag for this specimen amounts to: oral pan-JAK inhibitor, 5-10 mg twice daily. Library construction relied on the immunoSEQ multiplex PCR assay. RNA was extracted from all samples and reverse transcribed into cDNA as template for TCR sequencing. What TCRdb holds here is the immuneACCESS table cut down to in-frame rearrangements. Part of the clones is not present; checked against another copy, under half of the missing clones reflect an unresolved V gene, and the others are unexplained. The sample records 42,000 or so clones, about nine tenths of which are singletons. Of the sample, 15% to 20% is held by the ten largest clones.

The source material was CD8+ T cells sorted from blood, sampled at week 24, from a patient treated with tofacitinib. The receptors were gathered from a human donor with alopecia areata.

The chain joins TRBV6-1 to TRBJ2-3; possible D gene TRBD2, 6 bases. Germline lookup yields CDR1 MNHNS and CDR2 SASEGT. The CDR3 runs to 14 residues. V shed 10 bases and J shed 6 bases, with 20 bases lying between them. CDR3 sequence reads: CATPGDRWEDTQYF. DNA of the CDR3: TGTGCCACCCCGGGGGACCGTTGGGAGGATACGCAGTATTTT.

The CDR3 DNA reads as TGTGCCAGCAGCCCGCCCGGACAGTCAGCGGAGACCCAGTACTTC. Amino acid sequence: CASSPPGQSAETQYF. The rearrangement uses TRBV28 and TRBJ2-5; D may be TRBD1 (6 bases). The CDR3 is made up of 15 amino acids. V lost 6 bases, J lost 5 bases, and 19 bases lay in between. CDR1 and CDR2 (germline): MDHEN, SYDVKM.

The rearrangement links TRBV28 to TRBJ1-1, with TRBD1 as a possible D gene (5 bases). The germline gives CDR1 MDHEN, CDR2 SYDVKM. This CDR3 spans 16 amino acids. Trimming stripped 3 bases from V and 3 bases from J, with 17 bases between. This CDR3 reads CASSFDTRVKDTEAFF. The CDR3 coding sequence is TGTGCCAGCAGTTTCGATACCAGGGTGAAGGACACTGAAGCTTTCTTT.

The CDR3 sequence: CASSEGSTDTQYF. The CDR3 bases are TGTGCCAGCAGTGAGGGCAGCACAGATACGCAGTATTTT. This rearrangement joins TRBV25-1 to TRBJ2-3; D gene unclear. V dropped 3 bases and J dropped 0 bases, with 4 bases sitting between them. Per germline, CDR1 MGHDK and CDR2 SYGVNS. The CDR3 runs 13 residues.